The 5 T cell receptor beta chains below come from one sample, sequenced in a study of T cells in Graves' hyperthyroidism and ophthalmopathy. It was RNA transcripts that yielded the amplified TCR beta CDR3 regions. The HTBI primer set was used in a first-round RT-PCR of the TCR CDR3. TCRdb processed the multiplex PCR reads anew with MiXCR; each CDR3 protein has one entry. Of around 290,000 distinct CDR3 sequences listed, roughly 13% are singletons. Sequences were obtained from blood. These receptors all come from a woman aged 40 to 55 with Graves' hyperthyroidism.

This clonotype was seen ten or more times. V is TRBV6-2 or TRBV6-3 and J is TRBJ1-6; D is unresolved. CDR1 MNHEY and CDR2 SVGEGT come from the germline V gene. CDR3 length equals 13 residues. V lost 7 bases and J lost 7, with 11 bases in between. The CDR3 sequence: CASKELRNSPLHF. The CDR3 coding sequence is TGTGCCAGCAAAGAGCTTCGCAATTCACCCCTCCACTTT.

There are many counts of this clonotype. V is TRBV29-1 and J is TRBJ2-7; TRBD1 or TRBD2 may be the D gene (5 bases each). The germline V gene encodes CDR1 SQVTM and CDR2 ANQGSEA. The V gene lost 3 bases and the J gene lost 4 bases, with 16 bases spanning the gap. The CDR3 contains 14 residues. CDR3 DNA: TGCAGCGTTGAGGGGGTAGTAGGAGAATACGAGCAGTACTTC. It codes for CSVEGVVGEYEQYF.

This clonotype was seen once. This chain links TRBV4-1 with TRBJ1-2; possible D gene TRBD1, 6 bases. The germline CDR1 and CDR2 sequences are MGHRA and YSYEKL. Trimming removed 4 bases at V and 7 bases at J, with 19 bases between. CDR3 length: 15 residues. The DNA of the CDR3 is TGCGCCAGCAGCCTAACGGCAGGGGATCTTGGTGGCTACACCTTC. It encodes CASSLTAGDLGGYTF.

This clonotype was recorded a few times. The chain carries TRBV5-1 and TRBJ1-1, with D possibly matching TRBD1 (5 bases). Trimming cost V 0 bases and J 6 bases, with 12 bases left between them. Germline lookup yields CDR1 SGHRS and CDR2 YFSETQ. The CDR3 covers 14 residues. The CDR3 coding sequence is TGCGCCAGCAGCTTGGAGGGGCGGGGCGCTGAAGCTTTCTTT. This translates into CASSLEGRGAEAFF.

This chain links TRBV20-1 with TRBJ2-7; D possibly corresponds to TRBD2 (6 bases). The length of the CDR3 is 14 residues. Germline CDR1 and CDR2: DFQATT and SNEGSKA (reference sequence). The V gene lost 3 bases and the J gene lost 2 bases, with 14 bases spanning the gap. The CDR3 sequence is CSARRLANAYEQYF. The CDR3 DNA reads as TGCAGTGCTAGGCGGCTAGCGAACGCCTACGAGCAGTACTTC.